The T cell receptor (beta chain) under discussion was sequenced for a study of PD-1 blockade in classical Hodgkin lymphoma. As regards this clone: Its antigen is not identified.

Profiled with immunoSEQ multiplex PCR; TCRdb holds only in-frame clones, not every one. The sample includes approximately 79,000 clones, nearly 95% of them seen just once. Notes on the study in general: Complete responders' diversity at baseline resembled that of newly diagnosed patients. At C4D1, TCR diversity had climbed significantly for CD4+ cells, though not for CD8+ cells. Baseline TCR diversity was reportedly lower in newly diagnosed patients than in healthy donors. It was reported as lower still in relapsed/refractory patients.

Germline CDR1 and CDR2: SGHVS and FQNEAQ. CDR3 length: 15 residues. Deletions cut 2 bases from V and 8 bases from J, with 18 bases between. Every one of the patients relapsed after autologous stem cell transplantation (brentuximab vedotin exposure was variable). Under best response, outcomes were complete response, partial response or progressive disease. J is TRBJ1-1 and V is TRBV7-8; D is unclear. The receptor comes from a human donor with classical Hodgkin lymphoma. The material sequenced was peripheral blood mononuclear cells (PBMCs), taken before the second cycle of nivolumab. Here the CDR3 DNA reads TGTGCCAGCAGCTTAACGAACCCTACCGATGGGGAAGCTTTCTTT. Its protein product is CASSLTNPTDGEAFF.